Below, 32 T cell receptor beta chains from the same sample are listed, as sequenced in a study of monozygotic twins with inflammatory bowel disease. No DNA is given; TCRdb re-called the 5' RACE reads and lists each CDR3 protein once. The sample yields more than 75,000 distinct CDR3 sequences, of which the top ten take up 7.4%. The specimen sequenced was blood. These receptors were collected from a human donor with ulcerative colitis or Crohn's disease, or a healthy co-twin of an affected twin (not recorded which).

J is TRBJ1-5 and V is TRBV5-1. Germline lookup yields CDR1 SGHRS and CDR2 YFSETQ. This CDR3 spans 13 amino acids. The CDR3 region is CASSLGEDQPQHF.

The chain uses TRBV5-5 and TRBJ1-3; without DNA, the TCRdb call of TRBD1 cannot be checked. Germline CDR1 and CDR2: SGHKS and YYEKEE (reference sequence). The CDR3 runs to 17 residues. Here the CDR3 reads CASSRGQGASSGNTIYF.

This chain links TRBV9 with TRBJ1-2; TCRdb designates TRBD1, a call that cannot be tested without DNA. The CDR3 is 14 residues long. CDR1 is SGDLS, CDR2 YYNGEE, per germline. CDR3 sequence reads: CASSPRQGLSGYTF.

This chain connects TRBV20-1 to TRBJ1-1; TCRdb reports TRBD1, a call that lacks DNA to check it against. Germline V gene data show CDR1 as DFQATT and CDR2 as SNEGSKA (reference sequence). The CDR3 is made up of 14 amino acids. CDR3: CSAPIGGDYTEAFF.

V gene TRBV7-6 combines with J gene TRBJ1-1; as DNA is missing, the TRBD1 call by TCRdb cannot be tested. The CDR3 extends over 18 amino acids. Germline CDR1 reads SGHVS; CDR2 reads FNYEAQ. The CDR3 reads CASSFLTGDSSYNTEAFF.

The V call is TRBV18, the J call TRBJ1-1. The germline gives CDR1 KGHSH, CDR2 LQKENI. There are 15 residues in the CDR3. The CDR3: CASSPLETAVVGAFF.

The chain uses TRBV7-8 and TRBJ2-2; the TRBD2 assignment by TCRdb is unverifiable without DNA. The CDR3 extends over 16 amino acids. Germline V gene sequence: CDR1 SGHVS, CDR2 FQNEAQ. CDR3 loop: CASSLERASNTGELFF.

The J gene is TRBJ2-2, the V gene TRBV7-2; the TCRdb D gene call, TRBD1, has no DNA to confirm it. The CDR3 length is 15 residues. Germline V gene lookup returns CDR1 SGHTA and CDR2 FQGNSA. This chain's CDR3 is CASSLDLQAPGELFF.

The V and J genes are TRBV10-3 and TRBJ2-3; TCRdb's D gene call, TRBD2, goes unchecked for lack of DNA. The CDR3 is made up of 15 amino acids. From germline, CDR1 is ENHRY and CDR2 SYGVKD. The CDR3: CAISEPSGGSDTQYF.

J is TRBJ1-1 and V is TRBV5-1; TCRdb's D call of TRBD1 is untestable without DNA. CDR3 length: 15 amino acids. Per germline, CDR1 SGHRS and CDR2 YFSETQ. The CDR3 here is CASSFQGQKGTEAFF.

J is TRBJ1-2 and V is TRBV7-2; TCRdb outputs TRBD1, but without DNA this stays unchecked. CDR1 is SGHTA, CDR2 FQGNSA, per germline. The CDR3 contains 13 residues. The CDR3 reads CASGQDRALGYTF.

This chain uses TRBV24-1 with TRBJ1-1; with no DNA, the TCRdb D assignment of TRBD1 cannot be verified. The CDR3 sequence is 13 residues long. In germline, CDR1 is KGHDR, CDR2 SFDVKD. CDR3 protein: CATSGQSDTEAFF.

This chain connects TRBV3-1 to TRBJ1-1. The CDR3 loop spans 13 amino acids. Germline V gives CDR1 LGHDT, CDR2 YNNKEL (reference sequence). The CDR3 is CASSQRMNTEAFF.

V is TRBV5-1 and J is TRBJ2-3; the D call of TRBD2 rests on TCRdb alone, since no DNA is present to check it. The CDR3 consists of 17 residues. Germline lookup yields CDR1 SGHRS and CDR2 YFSETQ. The CDR3 protein is CASSLVASGGQGDTQYF. Using reference TRBV5-1 and TRBJ2-3 for the parts outside the CDR3, the full variable domain is KAGVTQTPRYLIKTRGQQVTLSCSPISGHRSVSWYQQTPGQGLQFLFEYFSETQRNKGNFPGRFSGRQFSNSRSEMNVSTLELGDSALYLCASSLVASGGQGDTQYFGPGTRLTVL.

The chain links TRBV5-5 to TRBJ2-2; TCRdb names TRBD1, which stays unverified in the absence of DNA. CDR1 SGHKS and CDR2 YYEKEE come from the germline V gene (reference sequence). The CDR3 contains 16 residues. CDR3 protein: CASSVTGTGGGGELFF. The full variable domain, in which reference TRBV5-5 and TRBJ2-2 provide the parts outside the CDR3, is DAGVTQSPTHLIKTRGQQVTLRCSPISGHKSVSWYQQVLGQGPQFIFQYYEKEERGRGNFPDRFSARQFPNYSSELNVNALLLGDSALYLCASSVTGTGGGGELFFGEGSRLTVL.

The chain couples TRBV30 to TRBJ1-4; TCRdb proposes TRBD1, but this gene call is untestable without DNA. Germline V gene lookup returns CDR1 GTSNPN and CDR2 SVGIG (reference sequence). The CDR3 has 14 residues. CDR3 loop: CAWAARTGNEKLFF.

J is TRBJ2-5 and V is TRBV7-3; TCRdb proposes TRBD1, but this gene call is untestable without DNA. This CDR3 is 14 amino acids long. Germline V gives CDR1 SGHTA, CDR2 FQGTGA. The CDR3 protein is CASSSGGSQETQYF. Complete variable domain (other parts from reference TRBV7-3 and TRBJ2-5): GAGVSQTPSNKVTEKGKYVELRCDPISGHTALYWYRQSLGQGPEFLIYFQGTGAADDSGLPNDRFFAVRPEGSVSTLKIQRTERGDSAVYLCASSSGGSQETQYFGPGTRLLVL.

The chain carries TRBV5-1 and TRBJ2-1. The CDR3 covers 13 residues. Germline loops: CDR1 SGHRS, CDR2 YFSETQ. CDR3 sequence: CASSVDRHNEQFF. Combining the CDR3 with reference TRBV5-1 and TRBJ2-1 gives the whole variable domain KAGVTQTPRYLIKTRGQQVTLSCSPISGHRSVSWYQQTPGQGLQFLFEYFSETQRNKGNFPGRFSGRQFSNSRSEMNVSTLELGDSALYLCASSVDRHNEQFFGPGTRLTVL.

The chain employs TRBV7-9 and TRBJ2-7; TCRdb calls TRBD1, which cannot be checked without DNA. Germline CDR1 SEHNR, CDR2 FQNEAQ (reference sequence). The CDR3 is 15 residues long. The chain's CDR3 is CASSFGGRSSYEQYF. Using reference TRBV7-9 and TRBJ2-7 for the parts outside the CDR3, the full variable domain is DTGVSQNPRHKITKRGQNVTFRCDPISEHNRLYWYRQTLGQGPEFLTYFQNEAQLEKSRLLSDRFSAERPKGSFSTLEIQRTEQGDSAMYLCASSFGGRSSYEQYFGPGTRLTVT.

The V gene is TRBV7-2, the J gene TRBJ1-1. The CDR3 spans 13 residues. Germline CDR1 is SGHTA and CDR2 is FQGNSA. The CDR3: CASRASTDTEAFF.

V is TRBV4-2 and J is TRBJ2-7; the TCRdb D gene call, TRBD2, has no DNA to confirm it. The CDR3 loop spans 14 amino acids. CDR1 is LGHNA and CDR2 is YNFKEQ in the germline V gene. The CDR3 protein is CASSQEAGLDEQYF.

The chain uses TRBV18 and TRBJ2-7; lacking DNA, the TRBD1 call made by TCRdb goes unchecked. The CDR3 runs to 15 residues. Germline V gene lookup returns CDR1 KGHSH and CDR2 LQKENI. The CDR3 is CASSPRQGAPYEQYF.

This chain links TRBV20-1 with TRBJ1-2. From germline, CDR1 is DFQATT and CDR2 SNEGSKA (reference sequence). This CDR3 spans 13 amino acids. The CDR3 protein is CSASRQETYGYTF.

J is TRBJ2-5 and V is TRBV20-1; the D call of TRBD1 rests on TCRdb alone, since no DNA is present to check it. This CDR3 comprises 16 residues. Germline V CDR1 and CDR2: DFQATT, SNEGSKA (reference sequence). CDR3: CSARPAGVVVQETQYF.

The chain joins TRBV7-7 to TRBJ2-3; TCRdb selects TRBD1, and the lack of DNA leaves this call unchecked. Germline V gene sequence: CDR1 SSHAT, CDR2 FNYEAQ (reference sequence). CDR3 length: 15 residues. The CDR3 sequence is CASSLTGHETDTQYF.

The rearrangement uses TRBV5-6 and TRBJ1-2; TCRdb names TRBD1, which stays unverified in the absence of DNA. The CDR3 loop spans 12 amino acids. Germline lookup yields CDR1 SGHDT and CDR2 YYEEEE. The CDR3 loop is CASSLSRRGYTF. Full variable domain (rest looked up from reference TRBV5-6 and TRBJ1-2): DAGVTQSPTHLIKTRGQQVTLRCSPKSGHDTVSWYQQALGQGPQFIFQYYEEEERQRGNFPDRFSGHQFPNYSSELNVNALLLGDSALYLCASSLSRRGYTFGSGTRLTVV.

The rearrangement joins TRBV7-9 to TRBJ1-1; the D gene TCRdb calls, TRBD1, cannot be checked with no DNA. Germline V gene sequence: CDR1 SEHNR, CDR2 FQNEAQ (reference sequence). This CDR3 has 16 amino acids. The CDR3 reads CASSPPGDRPNTEAFF.

The chain uses TRBV5-1 and TRBJ2-6; TCRdb outputs TRBD1, but without DNA this stays unchecked. CDR3 size: 18 residues. Germline V CDR1 and CDR2: SGHRS, YFSETQ. The CDR3 spells CASSTTGQGGSGANVLTF.

CDR3 loop: CASEYLGAGLAKNIQYF. V gene TRBV2 combines with J gene TRBJ2-4; no DNA is available, so the TRBD1 call from TCRdb remains unchecked. Germline CDR1 and CDR2: SNHLY and FYNNEI. The CDR3 has 17 amino acids.

The chain employs TRBV7-2 and TRBJ2-1. The CDR3 is 12 amino acids. Germline CDR1 SGHTA, CDR2 FQGNSA. The CDR3 sequence: CASSLNNNEQFF.

The chain joins TRBV12-3 or TRBV12-4 to TRBJ2-1; TCRdb's D call, TRBD1, is unchecked because there is no DNA. This CDR3 has 13 residues. The CDR3 loop reads CASSFGGHNEQFF.

The rearrangement uses TRBV7-9 and TRBJ1-6; the TCRdb D gene call, TRBD1, has no DNA to confirm it. This CDR3 is 16 amino acids long. Per germline, CDR1 SEHNR and CDR2 FQNEAQ (reference sequence). The CDR3 protein is CASSWRQGAGDSPLHF. The complete variable domain, with remaining parts taken from reference TRBV7-9 and TRBJ1-6, reads DTGVSQNPRHKITKRGQNVTFRCDPISEHNRLYWYRQTLGQGPEFLTYFQNEAQLEKSRLLSDRFSAERPKGSFSTLEIQRTEQGDSAMYLCASSWRQGAGDSPLHFGNGTRLTVT.